These T cell receptor beta chains were read from a single sample in a study of Tregs in tolerant kidney transplant recipients. Produced via immunoSEQ multiplex PCR; TCRdb's table is partial and in-frame only. The data hold 200,000 to 300,000 clones, with roughly four fifths observed a single time. The sample taken for sequencing was CD4+ T cells from blood. The receptors stem from a human donor in good health. The CDR3 runs from the conserved cysteine through the conserved F or W. D genes are given only for firm matches. For some rows the clone size is stated as once, few or many, or as a class when expanded; others skip it.

v_call: TRBV6-6; clone_size: -; d_call: -; j_call: TRBJ1-1; cdr3_aa: CASSSDGGYTEAFF; cdr3_nt: TGTGCCAGCAGTTCGGACGGAGGCTACACTGAAGCTTTCTTT
v_call: TRBV5-1; clone_size: -; d_call: -; j_call: TRBJ1-3; cdr3_aa: CASSQRQDGDTIYF; cdr3_nt: TGCGCCAGCAGCCAAAGACAGGATGGTGACACCATATATTTT
v_call: TRBV7-7; clone_size: -; d_call: TRBD2; j_call: TRBJ2-1; cdr3_aa: CASSLGTSGVERFF; cdr3_nt: TGTGCCAGCAGCTTAGGTACTAGCGGGGTCGAACGGTTCTTC
v_call: TRBV7-2; clone_size: -; d_call: TRBD1; j_call: TRBJ1-5; cdr3_aa: CASSRLKGQGIQPQHF; cdr3_nt: TGTGCCAGCAGCCGTCTCAAGGGACAGGGTATTCAGCCCCAGCATTTT
v_call: TRBV20-1; clone_size: -; d_call: -; j_call: TRBJ1-1; cdr3_aa: CSASLSGAFF; cdr3_nt: TGCAGTGCTAGTTTATCCGGAGCTTTCTTT
v_call: TRBV6-5; clone_size: few; d_call: -; j_call: TRBJ1-3; cdr3_aa: CASSLQDGNTIYF; cdr3_nt: TGTGCCAGCAGCCTTCAAGACGGAAACACCATATATTTT
v_call: TRBV19; clone_size: -; d_call: TRBD2; j_call: TRBJ2-3; cdr3_aa: CASSTGTSGADTQYF; cdr3_nt: TGTGCCAGTAGTACTGGGACTAGCGGGGCAGATACGCAGTATTTT
v_call: TRBV30; clone_size: -; d_call: TRBD1; j_call: TRBJ1-6; cdr3_aa: CAWRSQGQLNSPLHF; cdr3_nt: TGTGCCTGGAGGAGTCAGGGACAGCTTAATTCACCCCTCCACTTT
v_call: TRBV21-1; clone_size: -; d_call: -; j_call: TRBJ2-3; cdr3_aa: CASSKAGPKRGTDTQYF; cdr3_nt: TGTGCCAGCAGCAAAGCCGGACCCAAAAGAGGCACAGATACGCAGTATTTT
v_call: TRBV15; clone_size: -; d_call: -; j_call: TRBJ2-3; cdr3_aa: CATSRSGLGTDTQYF; cdr3_nt: TGTGCCACCAGCAGATCGGGCCTTGGAACAGATACGCAGTATTTT
v_call: TRBV5-4; clone_size: -; d_call: -; j_call: TRBJ1-4; cdr3_aa: CASSLGGTNEKLFF; cdr3_nt: TGTGCCAGCAGCTTGGGGGGAACTAATGAAAAACTGTTTTTT
v_call: TRBV5-1; clone_size: few; d_call: TRBD2; j_call: TRBJ2-7; cdr3_aa: CASSLGIARLAGGSSYEQYF; cdr3_nt: TGCGCCAGCAGCTTGGGAATAGCTCGACTAGCGGGGGGGAGCTCCTACGAGCAGTACTTC
v_call: TRBV14; clone_size: -; d_call: -; j_call: TRBJ1-4; cdr3_aa: CASSQSLNEKLFF; cdr3_nt: TGTGCCAGCAGCCAATCTCTTAATGAAAAACTGTTTTTT
v_call: TRBV6-6; clone_size: few; d_call: -; j_call: TRBJ2-3; cdr3_aa: CASTRAGTTDTQYF; cdr3_nt: TGTGCCAGCACAAGGGCGGGAACCACAGATACGCAGTATTTT
v_call: TRBV6-5; clone_size: -; d_call: -; j_call: TRBJ1-4; cdr3_aa: CASRPSRTNEKLFF; cdr3_nt: TGTGCCAGCAGGCCGAGTAGAACTAATGAAAAACTGTTTTTT
v_call: TRBV10-3; clone_size: -; d_call: TRBD1; j_call: TRBJ2-5; cdr3_aa: CAISAIDRGQETQYF; cdr3_nt: TGTGCCATCAGTGCCATCGACAGGGGCCAAGAGACCCAGTACTTC
v_call: TRBV5-1; clone_size: once; d_call: -; j_call: TRBJ1-2; cdr3_aa: CASSTHRVDGYTF; cdr3_nt: TGCGCCAGCAGCACTCACAGGGTCGACGGCTACACCTTC
v_call: TRBV6-1; clone_size: -; d_call: -; j_call: TRBJ1-4; cdr3_aa: CASSTYQGGNEKLFF; cdr3_nt: TGTGCCAGCAGTACATATCAGGGAGGTAATGAAAAACTGTTTTTT
v_call: TRBV6-1; clone_size: -; d_call: TRBD1; j_call: TRBJ1-5; cdr3_aa: CASSEHRGGQPQHF; cdr3_nt: TGTGCCAGCAGTGAACACAGGGGAGGTCAGCCCCAGCATTTT
v_call: TRBV10-3; clone_size: -; d_call: TRBD1; j_call: TRBJ1-1; cdr3_aa: CAIEGTGRTEAFF; cdr3_nt: TGTGCCATTGAGGGGACAGGGAGGACTGAAGCTTTCTTT
v_call: TRBV29-1; clone_size: -; d_call: TRBD2; j_call: TRBJ2-2; cdr3_aa: CSVVIAGVDTGELFF; cdr3_nt: TGCAGCGTTGTAATAGCGGGAGTCGACACCGGGGAGCTGTTTTTT
v_call: TRBV5-1; clone_size: -; d_call: -; j_call: TRBJ2-7; cdr3_aa: CASSPHREANYEQYF; cdr3_nt: TGCGCCAGCAGCCCTCACAGGGAGGCGAATTACGAGCAGTACTTC
v_call: TRBV28; clone_size: once; d_call: -; j_call: TRBJ2-3; cdr3_aa: CASSFSSVSPDTQYF; cdr3_nt: TGTGCCAGCAGTTTCAGTAGCGTCTCCCCAGATACGCAGTATTTT
v_call: TRBV6-5; clone_size: -; d_call: -; j_call: TRBJ2-5; cdr3_aa: CASSYSFVSGRRTQYF; cdr3_nt: TGTGCCAGCAGTTACTCGTTCGTTAGTGGGAGGAGGACCCAGTACTTC